These 25 T cell receptor beta chains came from one sample sequenced in a study of T-cell reconstitution after alpha-beta-depleted transplantation in children. Construction of the TCRbeta library involved unique molecular identifiers. TCRdb passed the PCR reads through MiXCR, listing each CDR3 protein once. The data contain approximately 490,000 distinct CDR3 sequences, roughly a tenth of them singletons. The source material was PBMCs, sampled before TCRalphabeta/CD19-depleted stem cell transplant. These receptors came from a child aged 2 to 10 with inherited bone marrow failure, due to receive a stem cell transplant.

This rearrangement joins TRBV18 to TRBJ1-5; possibly TRBD1 for D (6 bases). The CDR3 consists of 16 residues. Per germline, CDR1 KGHSH and CDR2 LQKENI. The V end was cut by 5 bases, the J end by 6 bases, with 20 bases between. The CDR3 DNA is TGTGCCAGCTCAATCCAAGGGGGGGCGCCGGGTCAGCCCCAGCATTTT. Protein sequence: CASSIQGGAPGQPQHF.

The table lists this clonotype with many counts. The genes are TRBV29-1 and TRBJ2-3, with D possibly matching TRBD2 (6 bases). This CDR3 region has 14 residues. V was pared by 6 bases and J by 10 bases, with 23 bases between. Per germline, CDR1 SQVTM and CDR2 ANQGSEA. The CDR3 sequence: CSVRDDSLPSPQYF. The CDR3 bases are TGCAGCGTGCGGGATGATAGCCTACCGTCTCCGCAGTATTTT.

This clonotype was counted at least ten times. The gene calls are TRBV20-1 and TRBJ2-5; TRBD1 is a possible D gene (5 bases). This CDR3 region has 12 residues. Trimming took off 6 bases at V and 2 bases at J, with 10 bases between the two ends. Per germline, CDR1 DFQATT and CDR2 SNEGSKA (reference sequence). This CDR3 is CSALKGQETQYF. CDR3 DNA sequence: TGCAGTGCATTGAAGGGGCAAGAGACCCAGTACTTC.

Turning to this clonotype: At one end the junction does not follow the germline gene, possibly because of a read error. The V call is TRBV28, the J call TRBJ1-4; tentatively, D is TRBD1 (6 bases). Germline V gene lookup returns CDR1 MDHEN and CDR2 SYDVKM. The CDR3 is 15 residues long. The CDR3 spells CASSLLGGSNEKLLF. The CDR3 DNA reads TGTGCCAGCAGTTTATTAGGGGGTTCTAATGAAAAACTGTTATTT.

The V and J genes are TRBV11-2 and TRBJ2-7; D is unclear. This CDR3 has 14 residues. Trimming pared 6 bases from V and 1 base from J, leaving 13 bases between. The germline V gene has CDR1 SGHAT and CDR2 FQNNGV. The CDR3 sequence is CASSSALGSYEQYF. CDR3 DNA sequence: TGTGCCAGCAGTTCAGCCCTGGGATCCTACGAGCAGTACTTC.

This clonotype was observed at least ten times. The rearrangement joins TRBV11-2 to TRBJ2-1; D ambiguous. V was pared by 2 bases and J by 4 bases, with 3 bases between. Germline values: CDR1 SGHAT, CDR2 FQNNGV. The CDR3 is made up of 12 amino acids. CDR3 residues: CASSLPYNEQFF. The CDR3, as DNA: TGTGCCAGCAGCTTACCGTACAATGAGCAGTTCTTC.

A few counts support this clonotype. The V call is TRBV29-1, the J call TRBJ2-2; tentative D call: TRBD1 (5 bases). Trimming removed 7 bases from V and 2 bases from J, with 11 bases in between. This CDR3 has 13 residues. CDR1 and CDR2 from the germline V gene are SQVTM and ANQGSEA. CDR3 sequence: CSAPQANTGELFF. CDR3 DNA: TGCAGCGCACCACAGGCTAACACCGGGGAGCTGTTTTTT.

The chain has TRBV4-3 and TRBJ2-1; D call uncertain. V lost 0 bases to trimming and J lost 3 bases, with 6 bases between them. This CDR3 region has 14 residues. Germline values: CDR1 LGHNA, CDR2 YSLEER. The CDR3 protein is CASSQDPDYNEQFF. The DNA for the CDR3 is TGCGCCAGCAGCCAAGATCCGGACTACAATGAGCAGTTCTTC.

This chain uses TRBV10-3 with TRBJ1-1, with D possibly TRBD1 on 6 matching bases. V was shortened by 6 bases and J by 1 base, with 15 bases between the two germline ends. The germline CDR1 and CDR2 sequences are ENHRY and SYGVKD. The CDR3 is 15 residues long. The DNA of the CDR3 is TGTGCCATCAGGACAACAGGGAAAGAGAACACTGAAGCTTTCTTT. Encoded protein: CAIRTTGKENTEAFF.

This sequence joins TRBV27 and TRBJ1-2; D perhaps matches TRBD1 (5 bases). Germline V gene lookup returns CDR1 MNHEY and CDR2 SMNVEV (reference sequence). This CDR3 contains 15 residues. With 5 bases removed from V and 4 bases from J, the gap between germline ends came to 17 bases. The CDR3 nucleotides are TGTGCCAGCAGTGCCGGGACCGGAGCAATCTATGGCTACACCTTC. Translated: CASSAGTGAIYGYTF.

The chain employs TRBV24-1 and TRBJ2-1; 15 bases line up with TRBD2. The germline CDR1 and CDR2 sequences are KGHDR and SFDVKD. The CDR3 spans 17 residues. Trimming removed 3 bases from V and 10 bases from J; junction bases left unmatched: 9. CDR3 sequence: CATSDTGLAGGVAEQFF. As DNA, the CDR3 is TGTGCCACCAGTGATACGGGACTAGCGGGAGGAGTGGCCGAGCAGTTCTTC.

This clonotype was found many times. The chain has TRBV6-2 or TRBV6-3 and TRBJ2-3; D tentatively fits TRBD1 or TRBD2 (5 bases each). V gave up 5 bases and J gave up 1 base, with 10 bases separating them. Germline V gene sequence: CDR1 MNHEY, CDR2 SVGEGT. The CDR3 contains 14 residues. The CDR3 sequence is CASSRRGGTDTQYF. For the CDR3, the DNA is TGTGCCAGCAGTCGCCGGGGCGGCACAGATACGCAGTATTTT.

This clonotype was observed at least ten times. The chain joins TRBV20-1 to TRBJ2-1, with TRBD2 matching 13 bases. Looked up from germline, CDR1 is DFQATT and CDR2 is SNEGSKA (reference sequence). The trim removed 8 bases at V and 8 bases at J, leaving 12 bases unmatched. CDR3 length equals 15 residues. CDR3 protein: CSPKEGTSGMDEQFF. CDR3 coding DNA: TGCAGTCCGAAAGAAGGGACTAGCGGGATGGATGAGCAGTTCTTC.

The rearrangement links TRBV27 to TRBJ2-6, with D tentatively TRBD1 (6 bases). The V and J ends lost 1 base and 2 bases respectively, with 6 bases between them. Germline lookup yields CDR1 MNHEY and CDR2 SMNVEV (reference sequence). The CDR3 sequence is 15 residues long. In DNA form, the CDR3 reads TGTGCCAGCAGTTTATACAGGGCTGGGGCCAACGTCCTGACTTTC. Translated: CASSLYRAGANVLTF.

This clonotype was found a few times. The J gene is TRBJ1-2, the V gene TRBV19; TRBD1 matches 9 bases. This CDR3 region has 15 residues. The V gene's germline CDR1 is LNHDA and CDR2 SQIVND (reference sequence). V lost 5 bases to trimming and J lost 6 bases; unmatched junction nucleotides: 10. The CDR3 reads CASSPSGTGFDGYTF. The CDR3 DNA is TGTGCCAGTAGTCCCTCCGGGACAGGGTTCGATGGCTACACCTTC.

Only a few counts were recorded for this clonotype. V usage is TRBV20-1 and J usage is TRBJ2-4, with 7 bases that match TRBD2. The V gene end was trimmed by 5 bases and the J gene end by 8 bases; junction bases not matched to a gene: 18. The CDR3 sequence is 16 residues long. In germline, CDR1 is DFQATT, CDR2 SNEGSKA (reference sequence). Here the CDR3 DNA reads TGCAGTGCTTCCCAAGGGGAGGGCGGAACGATGGACATTCAGTACTTC. This encodes CSASQGEGGTMDIQYF.

This clonotype was seen at least ten times. The V and J genes are TRBV21-1 and TRBJ1-1; the D call TRBD1 from the table was never checked on the DNA. TRBV21-1 represents a pseudogene. The CDR3 runs 16 residues. The CDR3 spells CASSKGGQTMNTEAFF. As DNA, the CDR3 is TGTGCCAGCAGCAAAGGGGGACAGACCATGAACACTGAAGCTTTCTTT.

In its sample, this clonotype was seen a few times. V gene TRBV27 combines with J gene TRBJ2-7; TRBD2 matches at 7 bases. V was pared by 6 bases and J by 3 bases, with 8 bases of the junction left unmatched. The CDR3 is 14 amino acids. Germline CDR1 is MNHEY and CDR2 is SMNVEV (reference sequence). In DNA form, the CDR3 reads TGTGCCAGCAGCGCCGGGACTAAGTTCTACGAGCAGTACTTC. Its protein is CASSAGTKFYEQYF.

In this sample, this clonotype turned up many times. J is TRBJ2-5 and V is TRBV5-1; TRBD2 aligns across 7 bases. Trimming took 4 bases from V and 1 from J; bases not matched to a gene: 10. This CDR3 comprises 16 residues. Per the germline V gene, CDR1 is SGHRS and CDR2 is YFSETQ. The CDR3 DNA sequence: TGCGCCAGCAGCCGAGACGGGGGGTTAGGCCAAGAGACCCAGTACTTC. This translates into CASSRDGGLGQETQYF.

This clonotype came up many times. The DNA for the CDR3 is TGTGCCAGCAGCCACCACCCGGACAGGGGCGCTTACAATGAGCAGTTCTTC. This translates into CASSHHPDRGAYNEQFF. This chain links TRBV7-9 with TRBJ2-1; 9 nucleotides align to TRBD1. J lost 4 bases, V lost 5 bases, and 12 bases had no gene match. Germline CDR1 SEHNR, CDR2 FQNEAQ (reference sequence). This CDR3 contains 17 residues.

The sample holds many counts of this clonotype. The chain carries TRBV6-5 and TRBJ2-5, with TRBD1 matching over 9 bases. From germline, CDR1 is MNHEY and CDR2 SVGAGI. Trimming removed 7 bases from V and 3 bases from J; junction bases left unmatched: 9. The CDR3 is 15 amino acids. As DNA, the CDR3 is TGTGCCAGCACCCTCGGACAGGGGACCAAAGAGACCCAGTACTTC. Translation: CASTLGQGTKETQYF.

This clonotype was observed at least ten times. V gene TRBV7-2 combines with J gene TRBJ2-3, with D tentatively TRBD2 (6 bases). V lost 5 bases and J lost 14, with 20 bases in between. CDR3 length: 13 residues. Per the germline V gene, CDR1 is SGHTA and CDR2 is FQGNSA. The CDR3 loop is CASSPSGGGRGYF. The CDR3 nucleotides are TGTGCCAGCAGCCCCAGTGGGGGAGGCCGGGGGTATTTT.

This clonotype was counted ten times or more. The rearrangement joins TRBV24-1 to TRBJ2-6; D unresolved. This CDR3 region has 16 residues. CDR1 and CDR2 (germline): KGHDR, SFDVKD. V lost 0 bases and J 4 bases, leaving 9 bases between the germline ends. The CDR3 nucleotides read TGTGCCACCAGTGATTTGAAAGAAACCGGGGCCAACGTCCTGACTTTC. Protein sequence: CATSDLKETGANVLTF.

This clonotype was observed a handful of times. This chain uses TRBV4-3 with TRBJ2-1; D possibly corresponds to TRBD1 (5 bases). V was shortened by 0 bases and J by 0 bases, with 12 bases between the two germline ends. Germline V CDR1 and CDR2: LGHNA, YSLEER. The CDR3 has 17 amino acids. The CDR3 DNA reads as TGCGCCAGCAGCCAAGATTTACAGGACGGCTCCTACAATGAGCAGTTCTTC. Amino acid sequence: CASSQDLQDGSYNEQFF.

The table lists this clonotype with many counts. The chain links TRBV12-3 or TRBV12-4 to TRBJ1-2, with D maybe TRBD1 (6 bases). The CDR3 spans 15 residues. Trimming took off 6 bases at V and 0 bases at J, with 14 bases between the two ends. CDR3: CASRRDRRANYGYTF. CDR3 nucleotides: TGTGCCAGCAGGCGAGACAGGCGGGCTAACTATGGCTACACCTTC.